This T cell receptor (beta chain) was found in a study of blood T cell repertoires in COVID-19. Study details: Material from acute and convalescent COVID-19 was sourced from the United States, Italy and Spain. T cells, B-cell-depleted T cells, or PBMCs provided the cDNA or gDNA that served as material.

V was clipped by 11 bases and J by 5 bases; unmatched bases: 10. CDR3 size: 14 residues. CDR1 and CDR2 (germline): ENHRY, SYGVKD. The protocol was immunoSEQ multiplex PCR, while the TCRdb copy is restricted to in-frame clones and leaves out a portion. The sample records 100,000 to 150,000 clones, under 90% being singletons. The genes are TRBV10-3 and TRBJ2-7; 12 bases fit TRBD2. This TCR was sampled from a man aged 40-55 years with acute COVID-19. Sequenced material: PBMCs or T cells enriched from blood (not recorded which). This CDR3 reads CAGASGLAGNEQYF. CDR3 nucleotide sequence: TGTGCCGGCGCAAGCGGACTAGCGGGAAACGAGCAGTACTTC.